The clone carrying this T cell receptor (beta chain) showed up just a few times. The antigen remains unidentified. Profiled with immunoSEQ multiplex PCR; TCRdb holds only in-frame clones, not every one. Among roughly 110,000 clones listed, approximately 90% were seen once. Germline lookup yields CDR1 SGHDT and CDR2 YYEEEE. V dropped 2 bases and J dropped 0 bases, with 12 bases sitting between them. CDR3 length equals 16 residues. The data are from a study of T cell responses to AZD1222 COVID-19 vaccine. Overall study context: Researchers grouped second doses given at about 4 or about 12 weeks into one pool.

Study-wide results and limits: There were mostly white British donors and more females than males, and clonal diversity was possibly underestimated.

Sequencing used peripheral blood, obtained on day 0 of AZD1222 vaccination. The receptor was isolated from an adult in good health. The chain carries TRBV5-6 and TRBJ1-3, with a tentative D call TRBD1 (5 bases). The CDR3 bases are TGTGCCAGCAGCTTAGGGGCCCCATTCTCTGGAAACACCATATATTTT. This sequence encodes CASSLGAPFSGNTIYF.